The 20 T cell receptor beta chains in this list originate from one sample, sequenced in a study of cytomegalovirus exposure and HLA in healthy donors. The PCR employed 60 Vbeta primers together with 13 Jbeta primers. The data were produced by immunoSEQ multiplex PCR, yet TCRdb's version contains in-frame clones alone and is incomplete. Of hundreds of thousands of clones in the sample, around four fifths are singletons; the top ten hold more than 0.6%. The sequenced material came from PBMCs. The receptors originated from a boy between 2 and 10 years old in good health and CMV-seronegative.

The chain is built from TRBV13 and TRBJ2-1; TRBD2 matches 8 bases. Germline V gene sequence: CDR1 PRHDT, CDR2 FYEKMQ (reference sequence). V shed 0 bases and J 2 bases; nucleotides not matched to a gene: 6. The CDR3 extends over 17 amino acids. CDR3 loop: CASSLGAGTSTYNEQFF. The CDR3 bases are TGTGCCAGCAGCTTAGGGGCCGGGACTAGTACCTACAATGAGCAGTTCTTC.

The CDR3 sequence: CASSGHRGRPPNEKLFF. The DNA for the CDR3 is TGTGCCAGCAGTGGCCACAGGGGGAGACCACCGAATGAAAAACTGTTTTTT. The rearrangement joins TRBV6-1 to TRBJ1-4; 8 nucleotides match TRBD1. The CDR3 length is 17 residues. Germline CDR1 is MNHNS and CDR2 is SASEGT. V lost 4 bases, J lost 5 bases, and 12 bases stayed unmatched.

The chain is built from TRBV4-2 and TRBJ2-3; 10 bases match TRBD2. V gave up 6 bases and J gave up 6 bases; unmatched junction bases: 12. Germline V CDR1 and CDR2: LGHNA, YNFKEQ. The CDR3 is 16 amino acids. CDR3 residues: CASSLTGTSEADTQYF. The CDR3 nucleotides are TGTGCCAGCAGTCTAACTGGGACTAGCGAGGCCGATACGCAGTATTTT.

This clone occurred a few times. J is TRBJ1-1 and V is TRBV4-2; D unclear. This CDR3 comprises 16 residues. From germline, CDR1 is LGHNA and CDR2 YNFKEQ. V gave up 0 bases and J gave up 1 base, with 12 bases separating them. The CDR3 is CASSQERGRANTEAFF. CDR3 sequence (DNA): TGTGCCAGCAGCCAAGAGAGAGGGAGAGCGAACACTGAAGCTTTCTTT.

V is TRBV11-2 and J is TRBJ1-2, with a tentative D call TRBD1 (5 bases). V was pared by 5 bases and J by 6 bases, with 19 bases between. The CDR3 contains 15 residues. Germline V lookup: CDR1 SGHAT, CDR2 FQNNGV. CDR3 sequence (DNA): TGTGCCAGCAGCCACCTTGCCCGGGGGTCGAATGGCTACACCTTC. Translating gives CASSHLARGSNGYTF. Looking up the rest from reference TRBV11-2 and TRBJ1-2 gives the full variable domain: EAGVAQSPRYKIIEKRQSVAFWCNPISGHATLYWYQQILGQGPKLLIQFQNNGVVDDSQLPKDRFSAERLKGVDSTLKIQPAKLEDSAVYLCASSHLARGSNGYTFGSGTRLTVV.

The rearrangement uses TRBV4-2 and TRBJ2-2; 9 nucleotides line up with TRBD2. Germline V gene data show CDR1 as LGHNA and CDR2 as YNFKEQ. CDR3 length: 17 residues. With V trimmed by 0 bases and J by 4 bases, 6 bases remained unmatched. DNA for the CDR3: TGTGCCAGCAGCCAAGATTTGGCGGGAGGGTTCACCGGGGAGCTGTTTTTT. Its protein product is CASSQDLAGGFTGELFF.

This CDR3 is CASSPWRGGQETQYF. Written as DNA, the CDR3 is TGTGCCAGCAGCCCTTGGCGGGGGGGACAAGAGACCCAGTACTTC. The V and J genes are TRBV6-6 and TRBJ2-5; 9 nucleotides line up with TRBD2. Germline loops: CDR1 MNHNY, CDR2 SVGAGI (reference sequence). The CDR3 runs to 15 residues. V gave up 6 bases and J gave up 2 bases; unmatched junction bases: 7.

The genes are TRBV27 and TRBJ1-3; D is undetermined. CDR1 is MNHEY, CDR2 SMNVEV, per germline (reference sequence). The CDR3 sequence is 13 residues long. V shed 10 bases and J shed 4 bases, with 14 bases lying between them. In nucleotides, the CDR3 is TGTGCCATTTTGATGGGCCTCGGAAACACCATATATTTT. This translates into CAILMGLGNTIYF.

The chain joins TRBV28 to TRBJ1-2; no definite D call. The germline V and J ends were trimmed by 2 bases and 7 bases, with 17 bases remaining between them. The CDR3 covers 15 residues. Germline CDR1 and CDR2: MDHEN and SYDVKM. The CDR3, as DNA: TGTGCCAGCAGTTTAGGCAGAGGGTACGAATTTGGCTACACCTTC. As protein: CASSLGRGYEFGYTF.

This CDR3 is CASSLLAASGESTDTQYF. CDR3 coding DNA: TGTGCCAGCAGCCTCCTAGCAGCTAGCGGAGAAAGCACAGATACGCAGTATTTT. J is TRBJ2-3 and V is TRBV13; 7 nucleotides line up with TRBD2. After removal of 5 bases from V and 0 bases from J, the junction contained 14 bases not matched to a gene. This CDR3 spans 18 amino acids. Looked up from germline, CDR1 is PRHDT and CDR2 is FYEKMQ (reference sequence).

V and J are TRBV5-1 and TRBJ2-7; 8 nucleotides align to TRBD2. The germline CDR1 and CDR2 sequences are SGHRS and YFSETQ. V was clipped by 7 bases and J by 6 bases; unmatched bases: 6. This CDR3 has 12 residues. The CDR3 protein is CASRAGGAEQYF. CDR3 in DNA: TGCGCCAGCCGCGCGGGGGGCGCCGAGCAGTACTTC. Variable domain in full (rest from reference TRBV5-1 and TRBJ2-7): KAGVTQTPRYLIKTRGQQVTLSCSPISGHRSVSWYQQTPGQGLQFLFEYFSETQRNKGNFPGRFSGRQFSNSRSEMNVSTLELGDSALYLCASRAGGAEQYFGPGTRLTVT.

The CDR3 is CASSELEAYNEQFF. In nucleotides, the CDR3 is TGTGCCAGCAGTGAACTTGAGGCGTACAATGAGCAGTTCTTC. The chain recombines TRBV2 with TRBJ2-1; D is undetermined. CDR1 is SNHLY and CDR2 is FYNNEI in the germline V gene. The V gene lost 2 bases and the J gene lost 4 bases, with 9 bases spanning the gap. The CDR3 extends over 14 amino acids. Filled out from reference TRBV2 and TRBJ2-1, the complete variable domain reads EPEVTQTPSHQVTQMGQEVILRCVPISNHLYFYWYRQILGQKVEFLVSFYNNEISEKSEIFDDQFSVERPDGSNFTLKIRSTKLEDSAMYFCASSELEAYNEQFFGPGTRLTVL.

The chain joins TRBV13 to TRBJ1-2; D remains unclear. This CDR3 is 14 amino acids long. Trimming took 4 bases from V and 8 from J, leaving 17 bases between them. The V gene's germline CDR1 is PRHDT and CDR2 FYEKMQ (reference sequence). Here the CDR3 reads CASSSLGASGGYTF. The DNA of the CDR3 is TGTGCCAGCAGCTCCCTGGGCGCCAGCGGCGGCTACACCTTC.

V gene TRBV6-5 combines with J gene TRBJ2-6; TRBD1 is a possible D gene (8 bases). Germline loops: CDR1 MNHEY, CDR2 SVGAGI. Trimming shortened V by 4 bases and J by 1 base, and 11 bases separated the two germline ends. The CDR3 consists of 16 residues. The CDR3 bases are TGTGCCAGCAGTTCACAGGGGGGGTCTGGGGCCAACGTCCTGACTTTC. It specifies CASSSQGGSGANVLTF.

CDR3 protein: CASSLSGGDYNEQFF. CDR3 DNA: TGTGCCAGCAGCCTTAGCGGGGGAGACTACAATGAGCAGTTCTTC. V gene TRBV4-2 combines with J gene TRBJ2-1; TRBD2 aligns across 9 bases. Germline V gives CDR1 LGHNA, CDR2 YNFKEQ. This CDR3 is built from 15 residues. V trimming: 4 bases; J trimming: 3 bases; junction bases outside the gene matches: 4.

J is TRBJ1-5 and V is TRBV19; D is ambiguous. The CDR3 has 16 residues. Between the trimmed V and J ends, which lost 5 bases and 3 bases, there was a span of 17 bases. Germline V lookup: CDR1 LNHDA, CDR2 SQIVND (reference sequence). For the CDR3, the DNA is TGTGCCAGTAGTCTCCCGGCCGTACAGATCAATCAGCCCCAGCATTTT. Its translation: CASSLPAVQINQPQHF. The full variable domain, in which reference TRBV19 and TRBJ1-5 provide the parts outside the CDR3, is DGGITQSPKYLFRKEGQNVTLSCEQNLNHDAMYWYRQDPGQGLRLIYYSQIVNDFQKGDIAEGYSVSREKKESFPLTVTSAQKNPTAFYLCASSLPAVQINQPQHFGDGTRLSIL.

This clone was seen only a few times. Additional DNA sequences in this sample encode the identical CDR3. The chain joins TRBV7-9 to TRBJ1-4; D might be TRBD1 (5 bases). This CDR3 is 14 amino acids long. CDR1 is SEHNR, CDR2 FQNEAQ, per germline (reference sequence). The V and J ends lost 3 bases and 7 bases respectively, with 12 bases between them. The CDR3 region is CASSLGQGGEKLFF. The DNA for the CDR3 is TGTGCCAGCAGCTTGGGTCAGGGAGGTGAAAAACTGTTTTTT.

CDR3 region: CAISEAGRTHGYTF. CDR3 DNA: TGTGCCATCAGTGAAGCGGGAAGGACGCATGGCTACACCTTC. The chain recombines TRBV10-3 with TRBJ1-2; D not certain. CDR1 is ENHRY and CDR2 is SYGVKD in the germline V gene. This CDR3 is built from 14 residues. The V end lost 3 bases, the J end lost 6 bases, and 14 bases lay between the germline ends.

This clone was seen a few times. The chain uses TRBV5-6 and TRBJ1-2; D call uncertain. The germline V gene has CDR1 SGHDT and CDR2 YYEEEE. The CDR3 has 12 residues. V lost 3 bases to trimming and J lost 0 bases, with 3 bases between them. As DNA, the CDR3 is TGTGCCAGCAGCTCTTCTAACTATGGCTACACCTTC. This sequence encodes CASSSSNYGYTF.

In this sample, this clone turned up a few times. The chain carries TRBV6-1 and TRBJ2-7, with D possibly matching TRBD2 (5 bases). V gave up 0 bases and J gave up 2 bases, with 11 bases separating them. Germline CDR1 reads MNHNS; CDR2 reads SASEGT. The CDR3 extends over 15 amino acids. The CDR3 DNA reads as TGTGCCAGCAGTGAAGCCGCGCGGGCCGCCTACGAGCAGTACTTC. Its translation: CASSEAARAAYEQYF.